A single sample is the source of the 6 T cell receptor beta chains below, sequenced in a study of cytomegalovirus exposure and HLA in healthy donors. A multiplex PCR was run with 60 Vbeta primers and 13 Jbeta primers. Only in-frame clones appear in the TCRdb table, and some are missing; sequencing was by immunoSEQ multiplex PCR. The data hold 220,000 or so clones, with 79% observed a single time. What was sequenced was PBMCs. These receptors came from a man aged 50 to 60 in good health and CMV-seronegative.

This CDR3 reads CAISGLPGGTEAFF. In DNA, the CDR3 is TGTGCCATCAGTGGTTTGCCAGGGGGTACTGAAGCTTTCTTT. This chain links TRBV10-3 with TRBJ1-1; TRBD1 agrees at 7 bases. From germline, CDR1 is ENHRY and CDR2 SYGVKD. The CDR3 contains 14 residues. The junction had 7 bases not matched to a gene; V was cut back by 4 bases and J by 5 bases.

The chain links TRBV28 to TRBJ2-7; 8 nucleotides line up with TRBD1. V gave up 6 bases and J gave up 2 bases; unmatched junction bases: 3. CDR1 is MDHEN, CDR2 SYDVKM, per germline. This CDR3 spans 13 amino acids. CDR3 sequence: CASRRTGTYEQYF. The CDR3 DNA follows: TGTGCCAGCAGACGGACAGGGACCTACGAGCAGTACTTC. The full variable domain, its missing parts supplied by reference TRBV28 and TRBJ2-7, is DVKVTQSSRYLVKRTGEKVFLECVQDMDHENMFWYRQDPGLGLRLIYFSYDVKMKEKGDIPEGYSVSREKKERFSLILESASTNQTSMYLCASRRTGTYEQYFGPGTRLTVT.

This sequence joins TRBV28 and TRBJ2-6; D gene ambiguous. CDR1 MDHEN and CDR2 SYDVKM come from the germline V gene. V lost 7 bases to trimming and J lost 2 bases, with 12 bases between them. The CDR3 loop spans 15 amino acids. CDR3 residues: CASNVERAGANVLTF. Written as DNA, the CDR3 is TGTGCCAGCAATGTGGAGCGAGCTGGGGCCAACGTCCTGACTTTC.

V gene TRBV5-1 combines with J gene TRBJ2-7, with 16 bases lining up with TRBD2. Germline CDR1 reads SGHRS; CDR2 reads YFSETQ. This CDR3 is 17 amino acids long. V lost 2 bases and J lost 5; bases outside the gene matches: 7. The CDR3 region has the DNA TGCGCCAGCAGCTTCCCGGGACTAGCGGGAGGGGTCGACGAGCAGTACTTC. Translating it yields CASSFPGLAGGVDEQYF.

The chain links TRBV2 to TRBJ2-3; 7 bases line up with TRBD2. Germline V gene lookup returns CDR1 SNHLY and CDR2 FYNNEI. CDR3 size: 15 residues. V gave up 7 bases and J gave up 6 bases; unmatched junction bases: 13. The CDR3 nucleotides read TGTGCCAGCAAGGTGACTAGCTTTAGTCCCGATACGCAGTATTTT. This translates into CASKVTSFSPDTQYF. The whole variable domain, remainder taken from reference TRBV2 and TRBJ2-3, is EPEVTQTPSHQVTQMGQEVILRCVPISNHLYFYWYRQILGQKVEFLVSFYNNEISEKSEIFDDQFSVERPDGSNFTLKIRSTKLEDSAMYFCASKVTSFSPDTQYFGPGTRLTVL.

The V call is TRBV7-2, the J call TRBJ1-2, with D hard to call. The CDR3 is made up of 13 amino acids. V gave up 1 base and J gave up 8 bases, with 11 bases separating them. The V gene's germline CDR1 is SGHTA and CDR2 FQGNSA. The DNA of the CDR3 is TGTGCCAGCAGCTTAGATAGGACGGGGGGCTACACCTTC. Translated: CASSLDRTGGYTF.